Following are 13 T cell receptor beta chains from one sample sequenced in a study of blood T cell repertoires in COVID-19. The table came from immunoSEQ multiplex PCR; TCRdb's copy has only in-frame clones and leaves some out. The sample consists of about 130,000 clones, about 80% of them appearing once. The sample was peripheral blood. These receptors all come from a woman older than 75 with acute or convalescent COVID-19.

The chain employs TRBV3-1 (or the pseudogene TRBV3-2) and TRBJ2-5; D is unclear. The length of the CDR3 is 12 residues. Trimming left V 4 bases short and J 6 bases short, with 9 bases between. Germline-derived CDR1 and CDR2 are LGHDT and YNNKEL (reference sequence). CDR3 coding DNA: TGTGCCAGCAGCCCTACGAAGAAGACCCAGTACTTC. Translation: CASSPTKKTQYF.

The chain carries TRBV11-2 and TRBJ2-3; 10 bases are shared with TRBD1. Per germline, CDR1 SGHAT and CDR2 FQNNGV. The ends lost 3 bases at V and 4 bases at J; junction bases unmatched: 7. The CDR3 consists of 16 residues. The DNA of the CDR3 is TGTGCCAGCAGCTTGTCCGGGACAGGGGTTGCAGATACGCAGTATTTT. Translated, it gives CASSLSGTGVADTQYF.

The chain recombines TRBV5-5 with TRBJ1-4, with 7 bases that match TRBD1. Looked up from germline, CDR1 is SGHKS and CDR2 is YYEKEE (reference sequence). Losses at the gene ends were 4 bases for V and 0 bases for J; bases not matched to a gene: 0. CDR3 length: 14 amino acids. CDR3 DNA: TGTGCCAGCAGCGGACAGGCAACTAATGAAAAACTGTTTTTT. It translates to CASSGQATNEKLFF.

This clone was seen a single time. This chain uses TRBV5-4 with TRBJ1-2; D gene ambiguous. The V gene's germline CDR1 is SGHNT and CDR2 YYREEE (reference sequence). V shed 4 bases and J shed 3 bases, with 16 bases lying between them. The CDR3 spans 15 residues. Here the CDR3 reads CASSPGRESHYGYTF. The CDR3, as DNA: TGTGCCAGCAGCCCCGGACGGGAATCACACTATGGCTACACCTTC.

This clone was picked up one time. CDR3: CASRGQTTVDSPLHF. The CDR3 coding sequence is TGCGCCAGCAGGGGACAGACAACGGTAGATTCACCCCTCCACTTT. V is TRBV5-1 and J is TRBJ1-6; 7 nucleotides align to TRBD1. Germline loops: CDR1 SGHRS, CDR2 YFSETQ. CDR3 length: 15 amino acids. The V and J ends lost 5 bases and 8 bases, in that order; junction bases with no gene match: 10.

The chain joins TRBV6-5 to TRBJ1-2, with a tentative D call TRBD1 (5 bases). This CDR3 spans 15 amino acids. V was clipped by 0 bases and J by 4 bases, with 12 bases between them. Germline V gene sequence: CDR1 MNHEY, CDR2 SVGAGI. CDR3 nucleotide sequence: TGTGCCAGCAGTTACTCGACGTGGGGCCCCTATGGCTACACCTTC. The encoded protein is CASSYSTWGPYGYTF.

V gene TRBV7-2 combines with J gene TRBJ1-2, with D perhaps TRBD1 (6 bases). Germline CDR1 and CDR2: SGHTA and FQGNSA. CDR3 length equals 16 residues. V was shortened by 5 bases and J by 7 bases, with 23 bases between the two germline ends. As DNA, the CDR3 is TGTGCCAGCAGCCCCCTCCTGGGGACAACTATCGGTGGCTACACCTTC. Translation: CASSPLLGTTIGGYTF. The full variable domain, completed using reference TRBV7-2 and TRBJ1-2, is GAGVSQSPSNKVTEKGKDVELRCDPISGHTALYWYRQSLGQGLEFLIYFQGNSAPDKSGLPSDRFSAERTGGSVSTLTIQRTQQEDSAVYLCASSPLLGTTIGGYTFGSGTRLTVV.

The rearrangement links TRBV13 to TRBJ2-1, with 11 positions matching TRBD2. Germline CDR1 and CDR2: PRHDT and FYEKMQ (reference sequence). This CDR3 contains 15 residues. The junction had 7 bases not matched to a gene; V was cut back by 1 base and J by 11 bases. The CDR3 loop reads CASSLEGPSGGKQFF. The CDR3 DNA is TGTGCCAGCAGCTTAGAGGGTCCTAGCGGGGGGAAGCAGTTCTTC.

The chain is built from TRBV3-1 (or the pseudogene TRBV3-2) and TRBJ2-1, with D maybe TRBD2 (6 bases). The CDR3 is 14 residues long. From germline, CDR1 is LGHDT and CDR2 YNNKEL (reference sequence). V lost 3 bases and J 10 bases, leaving 16 bases between the germline ends. CDR3 DNA sequence: TGTGCCAGCAGCCAGCTAGGGACTGTGCGGGAGCAGTTCTTC. Translating it yields CASSQLGTVREQFF.

The chain joins TRBV5-6 to TRBJ1-3, with D uncertain. CDR1 and CDR2 from the germline V gene are SGHDT and YYEEEE. V was cut by 1 base and J by 3 bases, with 8 bases left in between. This CDR3 region has 14 residues. CDR3 in DNA: TGTGCCAGCAGCTTGCCAGGTCTTGGAAACACCATATATTTT. Its translation: CASSLPGLGNTIYF.

The chain combines TRBV9 with TRBJ2-7; tentative D call: TRBD1 (6 bases). Germline V gives CDR1 SGDLS, CDR2 YYNGEE. This CDR3 comprises 15 residues. Trimming took 4 bases from V and 1 from J, leaving 15 bases between them. The CDR3 loop is CASSPYGQSSYEQYF. CDR3 in DNA: TGTGCCAGCAGCCCTTACGGACAGAGTTCCTACGAGCAGTACTTC.

In this sample, this clone turned up once. The V call is TRBV2, the J call TRBJ1-4, with D perhaps TRBD1 (5 bases). CDR3 size: 15 residues. Germline-derived CDR1 and CDR2 are SNHLY and FYNNEI. Trimming took off 0 bases at V and 13 bases at J, with 18 bases between the two ends. CDR3 in DNA: TGTGCCAGCAGTGAAGCCGGGGCCGAGCGGGCCACACTGTTTTTT. It yields the protein CASSEAGAERATLFF.

This clone was picked up one time. The chain combines TRBV19 with TRBJ1-1; D is unresolved. The CDR3 totals 14 residues. V was shortened by 6 bases and J by 0 bases, with 11 bases between the two germline ends. Germline V lookup: CDR1 LNHDA, CDR2 SQIVND (reference sequence). In DNA form, the CDR3 reads TGTGCCAGTAGGCTAGCGTGGGTGAACACTGAAGCTTTCTTT. Encoded protein: CASRLAWVNTEAFF.